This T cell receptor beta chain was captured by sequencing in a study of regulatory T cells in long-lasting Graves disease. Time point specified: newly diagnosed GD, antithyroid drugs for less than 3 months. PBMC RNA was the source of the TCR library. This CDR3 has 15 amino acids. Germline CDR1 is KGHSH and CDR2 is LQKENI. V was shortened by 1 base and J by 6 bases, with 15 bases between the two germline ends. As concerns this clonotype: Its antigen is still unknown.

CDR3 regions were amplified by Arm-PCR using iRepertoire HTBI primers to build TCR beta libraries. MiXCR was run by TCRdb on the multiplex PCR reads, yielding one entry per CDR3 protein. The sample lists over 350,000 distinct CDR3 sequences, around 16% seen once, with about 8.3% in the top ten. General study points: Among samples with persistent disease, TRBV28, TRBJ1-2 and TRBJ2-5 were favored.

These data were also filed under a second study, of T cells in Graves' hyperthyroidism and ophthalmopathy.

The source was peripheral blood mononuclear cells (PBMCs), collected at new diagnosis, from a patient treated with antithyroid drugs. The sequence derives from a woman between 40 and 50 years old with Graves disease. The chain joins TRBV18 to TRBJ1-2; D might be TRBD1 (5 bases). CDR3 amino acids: CASSPQISGSNGYTF. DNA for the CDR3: TGTGCCAGCTCACCACAGATCTCAGGGTCGAATGGCTACACCTTC.